The clone carrying this T cell receptor beta chain was observed a handful of times. At one end, the junction sequence differs from germline, possibly due to a read error. The germline gives CDR1 SGDLS, CDR2 YYNGEE. The CDR3 contains 17 residues. Expressed TCRB transcripts were sequenced because the entire RNA isolate underwent reverse transcription. Some clones are missing from TCRdb's copy, which holds only in-frame ones; the method was immunoSEQ multiplex PCR. This sample has roughly 140,000 clones, with 11% found just once. These data come from a study of beta chain features in type 1 diabetes. This TCR derives from a young man in good health. Input material: central memory CD4+ T cells from blood. V and J are TRBV9 and TRBJ2-6; 12 nucleotides line up with TRBD1. The CDR3 DNA sequence: TGTGCCAGCAGCGTGGGACAGGGGGCCTCTGCGGCCAACGTCCTGACTTTC. It codes for CASSVGQGASAANVLTF.